This TCR beta chain was identified during a study of PD-1 blockade in mismatch repair-deficient tumors. Findings and caveats of the study: Tumor-resident clones, often undetectable pretreatment in blood, expanded then contracted after pembrolizumab.

On this clone: Its target is not known.

This CDR3 has 14 amino acids. The germline V gene encodes CDR1 SGHRS and CDR2 YFSETQ. V was cut by 2 bases and J by 0 bases, with 7 bases left in between. The table came from immunoSEQ multiplex PCR; TCRdb's copy has only in-frame clones and leaves some out. The data show roughly 45,000 clones, 70% to 85% seen once. The sample here was PBMCs, taken before pembrolizumab treatment. The gene calls are TRBV5-1 and TRBJ2-3, with D hard to call. The TCR was taken from an adult with mismatch repair-deficient cancer. The CDR3 sequence: CASSFQGSTDTQYF. The DNA for the CDR3 is TGCGCCAGCAGCTTTCAAGGGAGCACAGATACGCAGTATTTT.